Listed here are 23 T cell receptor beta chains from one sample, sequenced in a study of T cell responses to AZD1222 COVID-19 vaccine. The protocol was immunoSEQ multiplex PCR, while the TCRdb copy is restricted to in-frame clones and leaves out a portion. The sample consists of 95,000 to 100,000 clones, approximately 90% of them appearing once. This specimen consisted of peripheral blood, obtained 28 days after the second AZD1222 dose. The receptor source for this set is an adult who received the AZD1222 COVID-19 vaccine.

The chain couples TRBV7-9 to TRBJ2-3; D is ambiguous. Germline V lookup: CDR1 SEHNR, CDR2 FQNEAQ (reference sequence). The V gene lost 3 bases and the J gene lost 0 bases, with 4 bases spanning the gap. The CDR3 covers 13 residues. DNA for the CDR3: TGTGCCAGCAGCTTCTATAGCACAGATACGCAGTATTTT. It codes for CASSFYSTDTQYF.

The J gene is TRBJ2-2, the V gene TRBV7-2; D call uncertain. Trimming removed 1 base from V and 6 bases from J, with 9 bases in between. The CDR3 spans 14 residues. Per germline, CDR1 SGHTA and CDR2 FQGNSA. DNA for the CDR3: TGTGCCAGCAGCTTAGACTGGTCGGCCGGGGAGCTGTTTTTT. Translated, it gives CASSLDWSAGELFF.

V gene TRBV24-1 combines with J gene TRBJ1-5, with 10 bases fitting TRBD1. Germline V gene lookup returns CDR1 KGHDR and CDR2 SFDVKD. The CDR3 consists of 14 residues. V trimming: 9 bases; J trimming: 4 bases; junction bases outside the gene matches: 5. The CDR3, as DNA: TGTGCCACCGGGACAGGGGCTTCAAATCAGCCCCAGCATTTT. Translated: CATGTGASNQPQHF.

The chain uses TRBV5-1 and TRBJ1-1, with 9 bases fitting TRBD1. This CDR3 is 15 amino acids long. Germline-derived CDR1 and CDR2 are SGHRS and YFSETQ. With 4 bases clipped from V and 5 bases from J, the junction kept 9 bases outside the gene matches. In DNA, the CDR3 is TGCGCCAGCAGCCGCAGGGACAGGGAGATAACTGAAGCTTTCTTT. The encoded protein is CASSRRDREITEAFF.

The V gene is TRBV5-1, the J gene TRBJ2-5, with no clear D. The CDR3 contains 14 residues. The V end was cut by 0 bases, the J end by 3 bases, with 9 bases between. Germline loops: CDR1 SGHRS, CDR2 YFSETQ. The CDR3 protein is CASSLEVQKETQYF. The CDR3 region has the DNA TGCGCCAGCAGCTTGGAGGTTCAAAAAGAGACCCAGTACTTC.

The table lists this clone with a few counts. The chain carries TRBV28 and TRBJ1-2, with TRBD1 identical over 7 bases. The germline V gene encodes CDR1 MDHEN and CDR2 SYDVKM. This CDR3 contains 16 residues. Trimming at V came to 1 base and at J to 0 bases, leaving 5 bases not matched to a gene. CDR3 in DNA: TGTGCCAGCAGTTTATCCCCCGGACAGGCTAACTATGGCTACACCTTC. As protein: CASSLSPGQANYGYTF.

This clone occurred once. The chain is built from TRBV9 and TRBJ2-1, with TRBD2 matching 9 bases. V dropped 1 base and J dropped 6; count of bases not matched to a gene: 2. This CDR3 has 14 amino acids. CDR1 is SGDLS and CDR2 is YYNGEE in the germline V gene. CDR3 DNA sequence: TGTGCCAGCAGCGTACTAGCGGGACGCAATGAGCAGTTCTTC. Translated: CASSVLAGRNEQFF.

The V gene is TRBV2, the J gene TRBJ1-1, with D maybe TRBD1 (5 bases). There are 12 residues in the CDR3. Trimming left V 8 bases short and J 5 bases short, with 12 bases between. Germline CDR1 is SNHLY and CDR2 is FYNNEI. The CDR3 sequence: CASRGGGTEAFF. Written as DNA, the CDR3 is TGTGCCAGCCGTGGTGGGGGGACTGAAGCTTTCTTT.

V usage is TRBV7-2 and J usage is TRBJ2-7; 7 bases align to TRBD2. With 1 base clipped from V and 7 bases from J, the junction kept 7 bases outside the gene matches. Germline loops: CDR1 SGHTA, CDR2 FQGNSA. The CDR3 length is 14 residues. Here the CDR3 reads CASSLGYGRQEQYF. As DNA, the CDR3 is TGTGCCAGCAGCTTAGGGTACGGGAGGCAAGAGCAGTACTTC.

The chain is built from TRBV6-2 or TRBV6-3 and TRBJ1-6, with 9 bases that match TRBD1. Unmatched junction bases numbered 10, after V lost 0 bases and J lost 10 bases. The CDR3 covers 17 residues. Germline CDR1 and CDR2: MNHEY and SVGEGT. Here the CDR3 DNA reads TGTGCCAGCAGTTACTCGAACCCCGGGACAGGGAACTCACCCCTCCACTTT. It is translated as CASSYSNPGTGNSPLHF.

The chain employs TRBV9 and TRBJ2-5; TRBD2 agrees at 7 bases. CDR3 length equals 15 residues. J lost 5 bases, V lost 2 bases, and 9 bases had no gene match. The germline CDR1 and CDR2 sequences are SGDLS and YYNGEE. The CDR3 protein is CASSVLAAPAETQYF. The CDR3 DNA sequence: TGTGCCAGCAGCGTTCTAGCGGCCCCGGCGGAGACCCAGTACTTC.

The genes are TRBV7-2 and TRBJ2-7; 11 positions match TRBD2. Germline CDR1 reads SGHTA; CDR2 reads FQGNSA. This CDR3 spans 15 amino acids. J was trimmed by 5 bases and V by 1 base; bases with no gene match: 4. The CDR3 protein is CASSLGLAGWNEQYF. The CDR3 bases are TGTGCCAGCAGCTTAGGACTAGCGGGATGGAACGAGCAGTACTTC.

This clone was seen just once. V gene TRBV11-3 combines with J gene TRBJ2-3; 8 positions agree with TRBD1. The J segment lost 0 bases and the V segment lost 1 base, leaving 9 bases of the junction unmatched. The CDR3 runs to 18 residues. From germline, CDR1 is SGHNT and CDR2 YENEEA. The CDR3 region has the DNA TGTGCCAGCAGCTTAGGCCATCGGGACAGGAAAAGCACAGATACGCAGTATTTT. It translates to CASSLGHRDRKSTDTQYF.

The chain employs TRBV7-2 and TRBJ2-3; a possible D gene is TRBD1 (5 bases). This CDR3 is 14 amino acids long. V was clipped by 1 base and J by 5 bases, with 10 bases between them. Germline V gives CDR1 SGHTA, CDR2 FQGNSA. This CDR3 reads CASSLVLDKDTQYF. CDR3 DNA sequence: TGTGCCAGCAGCTTAGTGCTGGACAAAGATACGCAGTATTTT.

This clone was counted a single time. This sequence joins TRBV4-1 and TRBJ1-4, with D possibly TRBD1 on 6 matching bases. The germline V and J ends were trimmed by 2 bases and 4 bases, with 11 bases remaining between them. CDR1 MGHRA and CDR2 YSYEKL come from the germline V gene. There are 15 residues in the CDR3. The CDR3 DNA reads TGCGCCAGCAGCCAAAGAGGACAGCTTAATGAAAAACTGTTTTTT. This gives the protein CASSQRGQLNEKLFF.

DNA of the CDR3: TGTGCCAGCAGCCCCCGGGACAGGAACTATGGCTACACCTTC. This codes for CASSPRDRNYGYTF. The V call is TRBV9, the J call TRBJ1-2, with 8 bases lining up with TRBD1. The CDR3 is 14 residues long. Germline values: CDR1 SGDLS, CDR2 YYNGEE. V lost 4 bases to trimming and J lost 2 bases; unmatched junction nucleotides: 4.

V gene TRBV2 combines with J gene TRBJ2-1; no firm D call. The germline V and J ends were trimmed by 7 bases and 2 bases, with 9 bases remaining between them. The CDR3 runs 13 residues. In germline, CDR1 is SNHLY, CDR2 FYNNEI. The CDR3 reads CASNAEAYNEQFF. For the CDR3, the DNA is TGTGCCAGCAATGCCGAAGCCTACAATGAGCAGTTCTTC.

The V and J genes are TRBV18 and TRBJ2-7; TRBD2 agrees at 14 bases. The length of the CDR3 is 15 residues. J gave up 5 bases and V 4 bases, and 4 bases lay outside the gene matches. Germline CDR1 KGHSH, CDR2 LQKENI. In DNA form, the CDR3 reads TGTGCCAGCTCACTGGGACTAGCGGGAGTGGACGAGCAGTACTTC. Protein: CASSLGLAGVDEQYF. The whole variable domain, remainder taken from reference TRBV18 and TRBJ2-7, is NAGVMQNPRHLVRRRGQEARLRCSPMKGHSHVYWYRQLPEEGLKFMVYLQKENIIDESGMPKERFSAEFPKEGPSILRIQQVVRGDSAAYFCASSLGLAGVDEQYFGPGTRLTVT.

CDR3 bases: TGTGCCAGCAAAGATACCCCGTCGCGGGGGGAGCTGTTTTTT. It specifies CASKDTPSRGELFF. V is TRBV6-5 and J is TRBJ2-2; D is unresolved. Per the germline V gene, CDR1 is MNHEY and CDR2 is SVGAGI. The CDR3 is 14 amino acids. The germline V and J ends were trimmed by 7 bases and 8 bases, with 17 bases remaining between them.

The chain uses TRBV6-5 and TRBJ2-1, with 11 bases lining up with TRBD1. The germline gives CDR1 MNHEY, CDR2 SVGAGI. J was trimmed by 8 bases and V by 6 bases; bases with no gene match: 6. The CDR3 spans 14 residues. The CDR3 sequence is CASRRDRGMYEQFF. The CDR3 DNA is TGTGCCAGCAGGCGGGACAGGGGGATGTATGAGCAGTTCTTC.

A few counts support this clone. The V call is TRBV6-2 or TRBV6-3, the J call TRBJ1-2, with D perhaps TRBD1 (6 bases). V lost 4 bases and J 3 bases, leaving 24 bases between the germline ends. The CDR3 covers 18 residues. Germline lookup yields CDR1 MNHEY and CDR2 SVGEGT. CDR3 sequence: CASSSLSPLRGGDYGYTF. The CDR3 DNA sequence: TGTGCCAGCAGTTCCCTAAGCCCCCTTCGAGGGGGGGACTATGGCTACACCTTC.

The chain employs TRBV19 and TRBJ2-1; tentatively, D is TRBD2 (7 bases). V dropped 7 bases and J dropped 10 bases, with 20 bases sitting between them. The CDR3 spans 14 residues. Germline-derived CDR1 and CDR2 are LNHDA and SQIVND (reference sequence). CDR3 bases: TGTGCCAGTACTTTGGGGTGGGAGGGGGGCGAGCAGTTCTTC. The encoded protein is CASTLGWEGGEQFF.

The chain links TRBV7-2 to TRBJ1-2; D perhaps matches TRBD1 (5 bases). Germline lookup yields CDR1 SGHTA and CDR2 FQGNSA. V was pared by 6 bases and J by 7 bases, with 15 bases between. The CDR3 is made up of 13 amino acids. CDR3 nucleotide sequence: TGTGCCAGCAGTCCGTCCCCTCAGGGTGGCTACACCTTC. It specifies CASSPSPQGGYTF. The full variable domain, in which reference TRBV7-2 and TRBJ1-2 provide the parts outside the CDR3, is GAGVSQSPSNKVTEKGKDVELRCDPISGHTALYWYRQSLGQGLEFLIYFQGNSAPDKSGLPSDRFSAERTGGSVSTLTIQRTQQEDSAVYLCASSPSPQGGYTFGSGTRLTVV.